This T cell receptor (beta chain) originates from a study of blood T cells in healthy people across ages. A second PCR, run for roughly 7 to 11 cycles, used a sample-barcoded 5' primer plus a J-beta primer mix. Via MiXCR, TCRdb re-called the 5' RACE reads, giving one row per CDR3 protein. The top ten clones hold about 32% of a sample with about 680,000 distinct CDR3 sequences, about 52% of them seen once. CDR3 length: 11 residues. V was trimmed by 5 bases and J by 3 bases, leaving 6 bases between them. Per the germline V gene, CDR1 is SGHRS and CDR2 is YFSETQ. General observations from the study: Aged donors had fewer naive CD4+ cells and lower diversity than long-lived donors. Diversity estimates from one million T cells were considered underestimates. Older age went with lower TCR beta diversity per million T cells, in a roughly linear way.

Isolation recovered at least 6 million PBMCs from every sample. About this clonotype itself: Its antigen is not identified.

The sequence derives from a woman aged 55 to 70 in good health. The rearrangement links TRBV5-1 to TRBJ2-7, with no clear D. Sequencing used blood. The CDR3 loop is CASREYYEQYF. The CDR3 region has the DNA TGCGCCAGCAGAGAATACTACGAGCAGTACTTC.